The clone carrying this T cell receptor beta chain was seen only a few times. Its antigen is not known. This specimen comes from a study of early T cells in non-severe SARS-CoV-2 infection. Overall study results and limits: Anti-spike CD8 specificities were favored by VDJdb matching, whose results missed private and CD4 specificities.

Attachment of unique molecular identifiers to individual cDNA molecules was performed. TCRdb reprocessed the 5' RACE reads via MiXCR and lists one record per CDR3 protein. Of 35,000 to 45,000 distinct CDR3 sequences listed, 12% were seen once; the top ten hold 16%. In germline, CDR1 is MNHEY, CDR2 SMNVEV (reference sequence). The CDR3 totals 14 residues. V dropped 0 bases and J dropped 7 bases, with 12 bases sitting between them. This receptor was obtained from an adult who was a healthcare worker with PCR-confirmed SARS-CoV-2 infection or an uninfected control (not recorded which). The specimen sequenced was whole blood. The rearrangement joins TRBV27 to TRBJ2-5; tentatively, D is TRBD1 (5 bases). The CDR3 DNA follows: TGTGCCAGCAGTTTATCGGCAGGGTTGGGGACCCAGTACTTC. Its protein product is CASSLSAGLGTQYF.